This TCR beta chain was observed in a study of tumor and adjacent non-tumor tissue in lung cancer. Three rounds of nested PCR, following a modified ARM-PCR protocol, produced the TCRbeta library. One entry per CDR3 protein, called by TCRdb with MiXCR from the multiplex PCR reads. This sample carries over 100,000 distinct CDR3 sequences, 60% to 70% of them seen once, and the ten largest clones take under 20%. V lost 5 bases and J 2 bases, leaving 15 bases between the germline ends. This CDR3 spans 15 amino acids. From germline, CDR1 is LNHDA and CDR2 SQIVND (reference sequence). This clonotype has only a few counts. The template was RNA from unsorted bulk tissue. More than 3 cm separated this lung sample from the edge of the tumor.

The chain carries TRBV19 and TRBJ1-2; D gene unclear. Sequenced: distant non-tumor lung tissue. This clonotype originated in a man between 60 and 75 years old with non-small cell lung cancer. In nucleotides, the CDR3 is TGTGCCAGTAGTCCCCGGCCCGACACCAACTATGGCTACACCTTC. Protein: CASSPRPDTNYGYTF.